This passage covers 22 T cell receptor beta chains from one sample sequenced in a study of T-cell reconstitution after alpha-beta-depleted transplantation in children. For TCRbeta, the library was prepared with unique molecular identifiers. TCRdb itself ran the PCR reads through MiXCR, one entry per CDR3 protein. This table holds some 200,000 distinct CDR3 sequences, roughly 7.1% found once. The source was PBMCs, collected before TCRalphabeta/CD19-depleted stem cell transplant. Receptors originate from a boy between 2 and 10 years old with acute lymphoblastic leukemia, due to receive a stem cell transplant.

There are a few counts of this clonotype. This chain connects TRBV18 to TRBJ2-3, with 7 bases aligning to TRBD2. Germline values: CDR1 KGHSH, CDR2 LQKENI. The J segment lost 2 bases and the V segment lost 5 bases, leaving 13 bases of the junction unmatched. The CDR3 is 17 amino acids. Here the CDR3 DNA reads TGTGCCAGCTCATCAACCCTTACTAGCGCTTCCACAGATACGCAGTATTTT. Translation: CASSSTLTSASTDTQYF.

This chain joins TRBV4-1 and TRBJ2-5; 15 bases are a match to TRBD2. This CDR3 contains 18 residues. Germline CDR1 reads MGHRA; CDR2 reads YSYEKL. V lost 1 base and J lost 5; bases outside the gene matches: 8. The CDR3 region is CASSQGRTSGGARETQYF. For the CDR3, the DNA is TGCGCCAGCAGCCAAGGGAGGACTAGCGGGGGGGCCAGGGAGACCCAGTACTTC.

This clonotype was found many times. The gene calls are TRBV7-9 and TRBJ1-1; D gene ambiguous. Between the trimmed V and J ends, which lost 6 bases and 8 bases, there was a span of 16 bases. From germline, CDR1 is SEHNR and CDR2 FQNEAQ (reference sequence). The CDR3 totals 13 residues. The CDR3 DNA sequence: TGTGCCAGCAGACTGACCCTGGGAACCGAAGCTTTCTTT. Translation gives CASRLTLGTEAFF.

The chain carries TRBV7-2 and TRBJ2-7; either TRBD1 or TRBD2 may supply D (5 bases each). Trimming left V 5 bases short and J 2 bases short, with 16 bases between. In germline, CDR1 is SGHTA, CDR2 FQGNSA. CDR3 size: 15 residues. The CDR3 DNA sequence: TGTGCCAGCAGCACCTCCGGGACGGATACCTACGAGCAGTACTTC. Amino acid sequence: CASSTSGTDTYEQYF.

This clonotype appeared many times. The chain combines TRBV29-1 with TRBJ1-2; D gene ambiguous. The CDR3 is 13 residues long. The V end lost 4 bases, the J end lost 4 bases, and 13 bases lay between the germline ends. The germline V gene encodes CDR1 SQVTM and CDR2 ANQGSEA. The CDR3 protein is CSVASSVLYGYTF. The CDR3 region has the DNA TGCAGCGTTGCCTCTTCGGTCCTCTATGGCTACACCTTC.

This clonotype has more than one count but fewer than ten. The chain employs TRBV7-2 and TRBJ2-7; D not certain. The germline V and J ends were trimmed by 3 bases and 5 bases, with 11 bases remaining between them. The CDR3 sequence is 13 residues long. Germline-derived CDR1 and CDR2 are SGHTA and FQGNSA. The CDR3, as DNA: TGTGCCAGCAGCTTGGCTAGTTATGACGAGCAGTACTTC. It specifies CASSLASYDEQYF.

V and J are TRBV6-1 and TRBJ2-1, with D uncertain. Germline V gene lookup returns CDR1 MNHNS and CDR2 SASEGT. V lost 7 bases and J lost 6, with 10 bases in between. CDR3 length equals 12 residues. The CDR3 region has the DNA TGTGCCAGCATTCCCCTAACCAATGAGCAGTTCTTC. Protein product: CASIPLTNEQFF.

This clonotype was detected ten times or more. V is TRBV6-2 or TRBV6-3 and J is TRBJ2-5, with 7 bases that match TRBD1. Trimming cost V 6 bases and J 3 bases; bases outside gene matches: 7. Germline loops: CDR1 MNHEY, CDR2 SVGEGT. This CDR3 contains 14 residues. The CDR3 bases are TGTGCCAGCAGCTACACAGGGGTTGAAGAGACCCAGTACTTC. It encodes CASSYTGVEETQYF.

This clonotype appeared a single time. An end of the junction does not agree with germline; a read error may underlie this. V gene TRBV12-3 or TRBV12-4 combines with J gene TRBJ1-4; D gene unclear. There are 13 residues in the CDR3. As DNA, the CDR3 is TGTGCCAGCAGTTCTACCTCTAATAAAAAACTGTTTTTT. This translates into CASSSTSNKKLFF.

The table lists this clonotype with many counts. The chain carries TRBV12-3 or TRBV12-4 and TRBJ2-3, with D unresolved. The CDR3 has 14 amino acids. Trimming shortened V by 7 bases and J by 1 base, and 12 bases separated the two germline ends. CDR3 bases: TGTGCCAGCACTCGTGACGAGCGCACAGATACGCAGTATTTT. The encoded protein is CASTRDERTDTQYF.

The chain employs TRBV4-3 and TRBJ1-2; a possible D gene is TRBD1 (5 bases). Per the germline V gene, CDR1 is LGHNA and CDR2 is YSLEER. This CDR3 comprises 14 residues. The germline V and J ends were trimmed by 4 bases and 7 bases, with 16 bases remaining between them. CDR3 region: CASSLLGDETGYTF. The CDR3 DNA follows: TGCGCCAGCAGCCTTCTGGGGGATGAGACTGGCTACACCTTC.

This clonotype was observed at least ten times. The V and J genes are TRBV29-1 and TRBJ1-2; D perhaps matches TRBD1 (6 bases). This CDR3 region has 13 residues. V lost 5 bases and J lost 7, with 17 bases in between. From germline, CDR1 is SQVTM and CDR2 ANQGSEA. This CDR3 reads CSVRGISSTGYTF. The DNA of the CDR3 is TGCAGCGTTAGGGGGATTTCTTCCACTGGCTACACCTTC.

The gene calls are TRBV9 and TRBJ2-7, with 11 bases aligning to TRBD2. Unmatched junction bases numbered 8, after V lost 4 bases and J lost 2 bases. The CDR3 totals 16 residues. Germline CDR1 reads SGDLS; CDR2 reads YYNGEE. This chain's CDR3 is CASSPRPGLAAYEQYF. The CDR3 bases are TGTGCCAGCAGCCCGAGACCGGGACTAGCGGCCTACGAGCAGTACTTC.

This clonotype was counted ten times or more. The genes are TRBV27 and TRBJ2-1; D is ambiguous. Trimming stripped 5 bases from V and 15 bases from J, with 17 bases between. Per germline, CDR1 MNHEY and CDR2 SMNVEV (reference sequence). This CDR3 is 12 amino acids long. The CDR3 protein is CASSQSGLISFF. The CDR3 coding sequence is TGTGCCAGCAGTCAATCAGGTCTGATCTCGTTCTTC.

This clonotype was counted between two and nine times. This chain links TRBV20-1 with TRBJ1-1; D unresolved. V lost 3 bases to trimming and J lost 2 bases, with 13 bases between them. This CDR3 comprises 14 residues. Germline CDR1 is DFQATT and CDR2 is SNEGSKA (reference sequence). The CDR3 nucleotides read TGCAGTGCTAGGCTGGGAATAGCAAACACTGAAGCTTTCTTT. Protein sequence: CSARLGIANTEAFF.

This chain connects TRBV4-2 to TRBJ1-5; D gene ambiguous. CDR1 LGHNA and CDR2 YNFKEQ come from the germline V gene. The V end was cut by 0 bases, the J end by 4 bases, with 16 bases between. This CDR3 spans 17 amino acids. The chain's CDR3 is CASSQDVFQRPNQPQHF. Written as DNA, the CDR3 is TGTGCCAGCAGCCAAGATGTTTTCCAGCGACCGAATCAGCCCCAGCATTTT.

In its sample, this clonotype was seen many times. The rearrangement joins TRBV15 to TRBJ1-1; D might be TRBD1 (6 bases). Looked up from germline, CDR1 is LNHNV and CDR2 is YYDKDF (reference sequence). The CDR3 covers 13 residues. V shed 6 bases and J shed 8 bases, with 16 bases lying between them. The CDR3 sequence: CATRGQGFEEAFF. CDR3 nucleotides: TGTGCCACCAGGGGTCAGGGGTTTGAGGAAGCTTTCTTT.

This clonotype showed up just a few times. The CDR3 DNA reads as TGTGCCAGCAGCCCTGGGGGGGGATTCCCCTCCTACGAGCAGTACTTC. This encodes CASSPGGGFPSYEQYF. V and J are TRBV2 and TRBJ2-7; 7 nucleotides align to TRBD2. V gave up 6 bases and J gave up 0 bases; unmatched junction bases: 11. The CDR3 extends over 16 amino acids. Germline CDR1 SNHLY, CDR2 FYNNEI.

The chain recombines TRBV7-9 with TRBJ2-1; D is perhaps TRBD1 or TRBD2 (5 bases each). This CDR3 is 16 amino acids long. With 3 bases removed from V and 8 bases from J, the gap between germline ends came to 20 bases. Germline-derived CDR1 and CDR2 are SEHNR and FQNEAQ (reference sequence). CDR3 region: CASSFPGASPSDEQFF. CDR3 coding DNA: TGTGCCAGCAGCTTCCCCGGGGCTAGCCCTAGTGATGAGCAGTTCTTC.

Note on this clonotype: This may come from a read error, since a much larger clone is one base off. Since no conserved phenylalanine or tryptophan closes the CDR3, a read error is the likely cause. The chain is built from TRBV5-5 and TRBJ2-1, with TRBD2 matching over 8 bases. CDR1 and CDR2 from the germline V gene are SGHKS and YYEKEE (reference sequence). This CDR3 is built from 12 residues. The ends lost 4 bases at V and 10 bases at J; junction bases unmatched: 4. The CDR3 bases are TGTGCCAGCAGCCCCACTAGCGGCGAGCAGTTCTGC. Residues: CASSPTSGEQFC.

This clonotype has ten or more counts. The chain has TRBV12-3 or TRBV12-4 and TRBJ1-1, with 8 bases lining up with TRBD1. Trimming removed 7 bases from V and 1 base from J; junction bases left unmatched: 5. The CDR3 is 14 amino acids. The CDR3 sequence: CASTWGTGNTEAFF. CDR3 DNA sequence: TGTGCCAGCACCTGGGGGACAGGGAACACTGAAGCTTTCTTT.

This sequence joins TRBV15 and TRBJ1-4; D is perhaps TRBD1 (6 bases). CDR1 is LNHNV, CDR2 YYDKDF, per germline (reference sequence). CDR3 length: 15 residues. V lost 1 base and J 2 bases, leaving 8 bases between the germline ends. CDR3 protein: CATSRGTGTNEKLFF. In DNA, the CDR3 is TGTGCCACCAGCAGAGGTACAGGGACTAATGAAAAACTGTTTTTT.